Below are 20 T cell receptor beta chains sequenced from a single sample in a study of cytomegalovirus exposure and HLA in healthy donors. 13 Jbeta primers and 60 Vbeta primers were used for the PCR. The table came from immunoSEQ multiplex PCR; TCRdb's copy has only in-frame clones and leaves some out. Among roughly 240,000 clones listed, 82% were seen once. Sequences were obtained from PBMCs. The receptor source for this set is a middle-aged woman in good health and CMV-seropositive.

V and J are TRBV5-1 and TRBJ1-3; tentative D call: TRBD1 (6 bases). This CDR3 contains 14 residues. Germline values: CDR1 SGHRS, CDR2 YFSETQ. Trimming stripped 5 bases from V and 0 bases from J, with 9 bases between. CDR3 nucleotide sequence: TGCGCCAGCAGTGAACAGGGCTCTGGAAACACCATATATTTT. This gives the protein CASSEQGSGNTIYF. Filled out from reference TRBV5-1 and TRBJ1-3, the complete variable domain reads KAGVTQTPRYLIKTRGQQVTLSCSPISGHRSVSWYQQTPGQGLQFLFEYFSETQRNKGNFPGRFSGRQFSNSRSEMNVSTLELGDSALYLCASSEQGSGNTIYFGEGSWLTVV.

The chain links TRBV10-3 to TRBJ2-2; D may be TRBD2 (5 bases). Germline loops: CDR1 ENHRY, CDR2 SYGVKD. The CDR3 covers 16 residues. With 2 bases removed from V and 4 bases from J, the gap between germline ends came to 14 bases. CDR3 sequence: CAISEHKLEVTGELFF. CDR3 nucleotide sequence: TGTGCCATCAGTGAGCACAAGCTGGAGGTCACCGGGGAGCTGTTTTTT.

The V gene is TRBV7-6, the J gene TRBJ2-7; 9 bases line up with TRBD1. The V segment lost 6 bases and the J segment 5 bases; nucleotides outside the gene matches: 8. The CDR3 has 14 amino acids. CDR1 and CDR2 from the germline V gene are SGHVS and FNYEAQ. This chain's CDR3 is CASRHPGQGHEQYF. CDR3 nucleotide sequence: TGTGCCAGCAGACATCCGGGACAGGGACACGAGCAGTACTTC.

The V call is TRBV7-3, the J call TRBJ2-1; TRBD2 might be the D (5 bases). The V gene's germline CDR1 is SGHTA and CDR2 FQGTGA. This CDR3 has 15 residues. V was clipped by 5 bases and J by 7 bases, with 18 bases between them. CDR3 amino acids: CASSPRAGVGNEQFF. The DNA of the CDR3 is TGTGCCAGCAGCCCGAGGGCCGGGGTTGGGAATGAGCAGTTCTTC.

V and J are TRBV11-2 and TRBJ1-1; D is possibly TRBD1 (5 bases). The CDR3 has 14 amino acids. The V and J ends lost 2 bases and 4 bases respectively, with 11 bases between them. The germline V gene has CDR1 SGHAT and CDR2 FQNNGV. This CDR3 reads CASSLNQGSTEAFF. In DNA form, the CDR3 reads TGTGCCAGCAGCTTAAATCAGGGTTCCACTGAAGCTTTCTTT.

The chain carries TRBV6-5 and TRBJ1-2; D gene uncertain. Germline-derived CDR1 and CDR2 are MNHEY and SVGAGI. The V gene lost 6 bases and the J gene lost 7 bases, with 9 bases spanning the gap. CDR3 size: 11 residues. The CDR3 is CASRGLSGYTF. CDR3 nucleotides: TGTGCCAGCAGAGGACTAAGTGGCTACACCTTC.

Turning to this clone: Its ends do not fully match the called genes, so a read error is possible. The chain has TRBV7-9 and TRBJ1-2; D is undetermined. Germline values: CDR1 SEHNR, CDR2 FQNEAQ (reference sequence). The CDR3 has 13 residues. In nucleotides, the CDR3 is TGTTCCAGCAGCTTAGACACGGGCTATGGCTACACCTTC. It translates to CSSSLDTGYGYTF. The entire variable domain, with the rest obtained from reference TRBV7-9 and TRBJ1-2, is as follows: DTGVSQNPRHKITKRGQNVTFRCDPISEHNRLYWYRQTLGQGPEFLTYFQNEAQLEKSRLLSDRFSAERPKGSFSTLEIQRTEQGDSAMYLCSSSLDTGYGYTFGSGTRLTVV.

The DNA for the CDR3 is TGTGCCAGCAGCTCGGGGGAGGGCCGCAATGAGCAGTTCTTC. As protein: CASSSGEGRNEQFF. The rearrangement uses TRBV5-4 and TRBJ2-1; 7 nucleotides match TRBD2. Germline CDR1 is SGHNT and CDR2 is YYREEE (reference sequence). There are 14 residues in the CDR3. V was pared by 3 bases and J by 6 bases, with 6 bases of the junction left unmatched.

The J gene is TRBJ1-4, the V gene TRBV4-3, with TRBD1 identical over 9 bases. V shed 4 bases and J 8 bases; nucleotides not matched to a gene: 14. The CDR3 covers 17 residues. Germline CDR1 and CDR2: LGHNA and YSLEER. The CDR3 sequence: CASSPVRTRTGVEKLFF. DNA of the CDR3: TGCGCCAGCAGCCCTGTAAGAACCCGGACAGGGGTGGAAAAACTGTTTTTT.

This chain joins TRBV5-1 and TRBJ1-1; TRBD1 matches at 7 bases. V trimming: 0 bases; J trimming: 6 bases; junction bases outside the gene matches: 5. CDR1 SGHRS and CDR2 YFSETQ come from the germline V gene. The CDR3 length is 14 residues. The CDR3 DNA follows: TGCGCCAGCAGCTTGGGACAGGGAAGGGCTGAAGCTTTCTTT. This encodes CASSLGQGRAEAFF.

The rearrangement uses TRBV18 and TRBJ2-1, with D perhaps matching TRBD2 (6 bases). There are 15 residues in the CDR3. Trimming stripped 1 base from V and 5 bases from J, with 12 bases between. Germline lookup yields CDR1 KGHSH and CDR2 LQKENI. The CDR3 region has the DNA TGTGCCAGCTCACCACACGGGGGACTTGACAATGAGCAGTTCTTC. Residues: CASSPHGGLDNEQFF.

This clone occurred once. This rearrangement joins TRBV15 to TRBJ1-5; 8 nucleotides agree with TRBD1. Germline CDR1 and CDR2: LNHNV and YYDKDF (reference sequence). V lost 1 base and J lost 7; bases outside the gene matches: 3. The CDR3 loop spans 14 amino acids. CDR3 coding DNA: TGTGCCACCAGCAGAGTCAGGGGGCTGCAGCCCCAGCATTTT. The encoded protein is CATSRVRGLQPQHF.

This clone was detected a few times. This chain joins TRBV5-1 and TRBJ2-7, with a possible D match to TRBD2 (6 bases). The CDR3 sequence is 13 residues long. The germline V and J ends were trimmed by 4 bases and 1 base, with 9 bases remaining between them. CDR1 and CDR2 (germline): SGHRS, YFSETQ. The CDR3 nucleotides read TGCGCCAGCAGCGTAAGCGGGTCCTACGAGCAGTACTTC. Its translation is CASSVSGSYEQYF.

To note about this clone: Relative to the germline gene, one junction end is altered; a read error may explain this. The chain carries TRBV7-9 and TRBJ2-7, with 12 positions matching TRBD1. The CDR3 loop spans 16 amino acids. Germline V gene data show CDR1 as SEHNR and CDR2 as FQNEAQ (reference sequence). The CDR3 DNA sequence: TGTTCCAGCAGCTCCCTGCGGGACAGGGGGCCCTACGAGCAGTACTTC. Its protein is CSSSSLRDRGPYEQYF.

The chain recombines TRBV10-2 with TRBJ2-5; 11 bases fit TRBD2. The CDR3 sequence is 15 residues long. Germline V gene sequence: CDR1 WSHSY, CDR2 SAAADI. With 3 bases clipped from V and 4 bases from J, the junction kept 4 bases outside the gene matches. This chain's CDR3 is CASSDRLAGGETQYF. The CDR3 DNA reads as TGCGCCAGCAGTGATCGCCTAGCGGGAGGAGAGACCCAGTACTTC.

The rearrangement uses TRBV2 and TRBJ1-2; TRBD1 agrees at 7 bases. The germline V gene has CDR1 SNHLY and CDR2 FYNNEI. Germline trimming cut 2 bases from V and 6 bases from J; bases unmatched to any gene: 12. The CDR3 has 16 residues. CDR3 region: CASSETGITGENGYTF. The CDR3 DNA reads TGTGCCAGCAGTGAAACGGGAATAACAGGGGAAAATGGCTACACCTTC. The full variable domain, in which reference TRBV2 and TRBJ1-2 provide the parts outside the CDR3, is EPEVTQTPSHQVTQMGQEVILRCVPISNHLYFYWYRQILGQKVEFLVSFYNNEISEKSEIFDDQFSVERPDGSNFTLKIRSTKLEDSAMYFCASSETGITGENGYTFGSGTRLTVV.

This clone was picked up one time. This chain links TRBV11-3 with TRBJ1-1, with 9 positions matching TRBD1. This CDR3 is 13 amino acids long. With 8 bases clipped from V and 4 bases from J, the junction kept 5 bases outside the gene matches. Germline assignment: CDR1 SGHNT and CDR2 YENEEA. CDR3 sequence (DNA): TGTGCCAGCTCACAGGGGGCGGGCACTGAAGCTTTCTTT. Translation gives CASSQGAGTEAFF.

This clone was seen a single time. At one end, the junction sequence differs from germline, possibly due to a read error. DNA of the CDR3: TGTTCCAGCAGCTCGACAGGGAAAGCCTATGGCTACACCTTC. This sequence encodes CSSSSTGKAYGYTF. The gene calls are TRBV7-9 and TRBJ1-2; 7 nucleotides align to TRBD1. Per germline, CDR1 SEHNR and CDR2 FQNEAQ (reference sequence). CDR3 length equals 14 residues.

The chain recombines TRBV7-3 with TRBJ1-6; 7 bases are a match to TRBD1. The trim removed 5 bases at V and 8 bases at J, leaving 9 bases unmatched. Germline CDR1 and CDR2: SGHTA and FQGTGA. This CDR3 contains 15 residues. In DNA, the CDR3 is TGTGCCAGCAGCGCCTTAGGGGGCGCGGATTCACCCCTCCACTTT. This encodes CASSALGGADSPLHF.

This clone was seen just once. This CDR3 reads CARWAHLQVTNEKLFF. The DNA for the CDR3 is TGTGCCAGATGGGCTCATTTACAAGTAACTAATGAAAAACTGTTTTTT. V and J are TRBV5-3 and TRBJ1-4; D gene unclear. TRBV5-3 is given ORF status, its function remaining uncertain. V shed 7 bases and J shed 1 base, with 17 bases lying between them. This CDR3 has 16 residues.